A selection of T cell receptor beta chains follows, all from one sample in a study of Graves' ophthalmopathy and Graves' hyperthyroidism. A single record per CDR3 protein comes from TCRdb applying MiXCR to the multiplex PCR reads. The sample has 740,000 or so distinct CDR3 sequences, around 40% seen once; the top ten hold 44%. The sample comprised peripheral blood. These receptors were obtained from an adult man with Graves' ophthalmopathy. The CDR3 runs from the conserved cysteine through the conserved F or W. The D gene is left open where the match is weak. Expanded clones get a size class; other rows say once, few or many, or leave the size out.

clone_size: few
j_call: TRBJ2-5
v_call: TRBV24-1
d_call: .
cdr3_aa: CATSRILLGQETQYF
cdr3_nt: TGTGCCACCAGTAGGATTCTTTTAGGTCAAGAGACCCAGTACTTC

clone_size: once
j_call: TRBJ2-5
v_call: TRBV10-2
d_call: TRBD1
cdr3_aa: CASSYSPGQARETQYF
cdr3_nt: TGCGCCAGCAGTTACTCGCCAGGACAGGCGCGAGAGACCCAGTACTTC

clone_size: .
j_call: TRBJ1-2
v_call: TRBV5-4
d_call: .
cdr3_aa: CASSLQQGSGYTF
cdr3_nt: TGTGCCAGCAGCCTTCAACAGGGATCTGGCTACACCTTC

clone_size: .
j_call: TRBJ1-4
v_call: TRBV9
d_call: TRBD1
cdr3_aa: CASSRGQSNEKLFF
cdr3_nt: TGTGCCAGCAGCCGGGGACAGTCTAATGAAAAACTGTTTTTT

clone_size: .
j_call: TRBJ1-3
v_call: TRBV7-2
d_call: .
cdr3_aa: CASGLDILSGNTIYF
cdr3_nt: TGTGCTAGCGGATTGGACATACTCTCTGGAAACACCATATATTTT

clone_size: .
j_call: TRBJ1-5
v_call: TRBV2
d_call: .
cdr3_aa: CASSAEGVSNQPQHF
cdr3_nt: TGTGCCAGCAGTGCTGAGGGTGTTAGCAATCAGCCCCAGCATTTT

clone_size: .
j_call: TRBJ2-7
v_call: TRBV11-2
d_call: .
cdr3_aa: CASSAEWGVGTAYEQYF
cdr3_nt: TGTGCCAGCAGCGCCGAGTGGGGGGTTGGGACCGCCTACGAGCAGTACTTC

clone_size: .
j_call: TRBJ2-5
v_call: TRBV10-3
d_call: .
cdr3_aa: CAISETAVTQETQYF
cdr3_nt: TGTGCCATCAGTGAAACCGCGGTGACCCAAGAGACCCAGTACTTC

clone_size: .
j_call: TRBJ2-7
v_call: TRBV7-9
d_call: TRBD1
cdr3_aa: CASSSGQIEQYF
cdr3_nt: TGTGCCAGCAGCTCGGGACAGATTGAGCAGTACTTC

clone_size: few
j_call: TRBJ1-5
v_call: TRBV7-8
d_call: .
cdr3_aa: CASSERPYQPQHF
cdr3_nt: TGTGCCAGCAGCGAACGACCTTATCAGCCCCAGCATTTT

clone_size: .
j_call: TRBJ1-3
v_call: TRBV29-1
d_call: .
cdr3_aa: CSGAWGRDTIYF
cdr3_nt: TGCAGCGGGGCTTGGGGGCGCGACACCATATATTTT

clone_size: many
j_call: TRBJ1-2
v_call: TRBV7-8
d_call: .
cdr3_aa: CASSWESGDYGYTF
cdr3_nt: TGTGCCAGCAGCTGGGAGTCGGGGGACTATGGCTACACCTTC

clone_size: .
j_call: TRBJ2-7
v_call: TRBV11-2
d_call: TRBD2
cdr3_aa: CASSSTPASGRNYEQYF
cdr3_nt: TGTGCCAGCAGCTCGACTCCAGCTAGCGGGAGGAATTACGAGCAGTACTTC

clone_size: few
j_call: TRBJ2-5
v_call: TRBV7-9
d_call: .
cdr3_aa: CASSSGPTLQETQYF
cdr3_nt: TGTGCCAGCAGCTCCGGACCGACTCTCCAAGAGACCCAGTACTTC

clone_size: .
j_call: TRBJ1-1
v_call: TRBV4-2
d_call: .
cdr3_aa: CASTDRGPEAFF
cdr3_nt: TGTGCCAGCACCGATCGGGGGCCTGAAGCTTTCTTT

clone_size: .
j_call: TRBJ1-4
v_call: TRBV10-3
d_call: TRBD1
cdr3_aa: CASSYATGAGGEKLFF
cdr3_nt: TGTGCCAGCAGTTACGCCACAGGGGCGGGGGGAGAAAAACTGTTTTTT

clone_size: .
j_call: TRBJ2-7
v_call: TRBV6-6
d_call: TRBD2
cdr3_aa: CASSNGLAGHSYEQYF
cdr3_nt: TGTGCCAGCAGCAACGGACTAGCGGGACACTCCTACGAGCAGTACTTC

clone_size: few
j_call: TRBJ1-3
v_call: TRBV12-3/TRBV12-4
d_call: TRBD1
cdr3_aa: CASTLRTGIESGNTIYF
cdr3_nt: TGTGCCAGCACCTTGAGGACAGGGATCGAATCTGGAAACACCATATATTTT

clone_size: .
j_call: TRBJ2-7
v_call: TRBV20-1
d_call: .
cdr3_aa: CSARGTAGGSYEQYF
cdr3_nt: TGCAGTGCTAGAGGGACGGCAGGGGGGTCCTACGAGCAGTACTTC

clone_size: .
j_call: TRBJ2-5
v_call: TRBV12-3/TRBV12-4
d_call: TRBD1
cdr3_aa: CASKKVGQGQETQYF
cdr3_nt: TGTGCCAGCAAAAAAGTCGGACAGGGCCAAGAGACCCAGTACTTC

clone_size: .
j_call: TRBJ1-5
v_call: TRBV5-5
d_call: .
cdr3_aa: CASSLTGTLSNQPQHF
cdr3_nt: TGTGCCAGCAGCTTGACCGGGACACTCAGCAATCAGCCCCAGCATTTT

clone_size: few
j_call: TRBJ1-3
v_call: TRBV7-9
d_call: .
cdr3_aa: CASSPPPETGGNTIYF
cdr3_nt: TGTGCCAGCAGCCCCCCTCCGGAGACCGGTGGAAACACCATATATTTT

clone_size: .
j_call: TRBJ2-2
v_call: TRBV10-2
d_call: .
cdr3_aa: CASKNRFGAEDTGELFF
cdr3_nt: TGCGCCAGCAAGAACCGATTTGGAGCGGAGGACACCGGGGAGCTGTTTTTT

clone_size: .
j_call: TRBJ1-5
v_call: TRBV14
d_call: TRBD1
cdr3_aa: CASSQFSTGGQPQHF
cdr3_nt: TGTGCCAGCAGCCAATTTTCGACAGGGGGACAGCCCCAGCATTTT

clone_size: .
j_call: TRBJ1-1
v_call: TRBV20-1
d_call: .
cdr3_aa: CSARRTGFMNTEAFF
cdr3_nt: TGCAGTGCCAGACGTACAGGGTTCATGAACACTGAAGCTTTCTTT

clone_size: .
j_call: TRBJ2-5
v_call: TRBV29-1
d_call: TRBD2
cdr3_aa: CSVRTGRAETQYF
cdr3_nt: TGCAGCGTTAGGACCGGGAGGGCCGAGACCCAGTACTTC

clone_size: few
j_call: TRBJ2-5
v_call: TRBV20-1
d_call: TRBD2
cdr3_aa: CSAREGTSGEETQYF
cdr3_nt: TGCAGTGCTAGAGAAGGGACTAGCGGGGAAGAGACCCAGTACTTC

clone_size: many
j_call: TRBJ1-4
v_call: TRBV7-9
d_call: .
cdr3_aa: CASSPTAGGKNEKLFF
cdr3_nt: TGTGCCAGCAGCCCGACGGCGGGGGGGAAGAATGAAAAACTGTTTTTT

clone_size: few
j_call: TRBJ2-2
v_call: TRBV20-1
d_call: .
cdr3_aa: CSARDPSRSTGELFF
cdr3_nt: TGCAGTGCTAGAGACCCCTCTAGATCCACCGGGGAGCTGTTTTTT

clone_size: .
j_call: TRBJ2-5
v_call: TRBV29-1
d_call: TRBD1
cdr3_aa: CSVHSSARPDRIQYF
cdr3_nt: TGCAGCGTCCATAGCAGTGCTAGACCGGACAGGATACAGTACTTC

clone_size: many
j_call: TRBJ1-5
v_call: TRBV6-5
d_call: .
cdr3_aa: CASSYSSQPQHF
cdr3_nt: TGTGCCAGCAGTTACTCGAGTCAGCCCCAGCATTTT

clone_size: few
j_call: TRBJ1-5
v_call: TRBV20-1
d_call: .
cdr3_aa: CSAQGGSNQPQHF
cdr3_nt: TGCAGTGCTCAGGGAGGGAGCAATCAGCCCCAGCATTTT

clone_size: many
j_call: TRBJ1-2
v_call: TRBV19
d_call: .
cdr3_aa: CASSIRVSYGYTF
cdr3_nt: TGTGCCAGTAGTATTCGGGTTTCCTATGGCTACACCTTC

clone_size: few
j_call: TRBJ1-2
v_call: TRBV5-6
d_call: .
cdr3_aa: CASSLAGDNPPYYGYTF
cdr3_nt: TGTGCCAGCAGCCTTGCTGGGGACAACCCTCCCTACTATGGCTACACCTTC

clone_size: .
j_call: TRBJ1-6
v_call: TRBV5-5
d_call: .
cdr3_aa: CASSPKGGLWDSPLHF
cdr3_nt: TGTGCCAGCAGCCCTAAGGGGGGTCTATGGGATTCACCCCTCCACTTT

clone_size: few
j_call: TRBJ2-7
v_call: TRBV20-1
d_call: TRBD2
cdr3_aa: CSARDRLAGAHEQYF
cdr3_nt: TGCAGTGCTAGAGATCGACTAGCGGGAGCCCACGAGCAGTACTTC

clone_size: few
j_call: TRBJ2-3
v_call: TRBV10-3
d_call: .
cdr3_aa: CAIMDTITTDTQYF
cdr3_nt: TGTGCCATTATGGACACTATAACCACAGATACGCAGTATTTT

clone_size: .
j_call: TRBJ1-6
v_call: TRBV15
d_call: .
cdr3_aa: CATSRERQGNQPLHF
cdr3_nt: TGTGCCACCAGCAGAGAAAGGCAGGGCAATCAGCCCCTCCACTTT

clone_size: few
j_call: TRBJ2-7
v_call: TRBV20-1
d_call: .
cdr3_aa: CSSGGQSSYEQYF
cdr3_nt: TGCTCCTCCGGGGGCCAAAGCTCCTACGAGCAGTACTTC

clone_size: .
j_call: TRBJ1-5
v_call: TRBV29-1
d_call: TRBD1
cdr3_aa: CSVQPGTGGLPQHF
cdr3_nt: TGCAGCGTCCAACCCGGGACAGGGGGCCTGCCCCAGCATTTT

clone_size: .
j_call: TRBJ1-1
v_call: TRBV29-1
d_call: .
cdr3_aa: CSLTSLGDGPAAFF
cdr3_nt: TGCAGTTTAACCTCCCTCGGGGATGGGCCGGCAGCTTTCTTT

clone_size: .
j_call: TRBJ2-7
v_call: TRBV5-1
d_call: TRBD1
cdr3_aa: CASSPGQGLAASYEQYF
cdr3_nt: TGCGCCAGCAGCCCTGGACAGGGGCTAGCGGCCTCCTACGAGCAGTACTTC

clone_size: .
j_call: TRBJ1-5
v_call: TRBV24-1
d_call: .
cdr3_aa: CATAPYSNQPQHF
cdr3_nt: TGTGCCACCGCCCCGTATAGCAATCAGCCCCAGCATTTT

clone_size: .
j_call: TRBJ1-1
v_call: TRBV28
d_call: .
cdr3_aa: CASSEGGPEAFF
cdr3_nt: TGTGCCAGCAGTGAGGGGGGCCCTGAAGCTTTCTTT